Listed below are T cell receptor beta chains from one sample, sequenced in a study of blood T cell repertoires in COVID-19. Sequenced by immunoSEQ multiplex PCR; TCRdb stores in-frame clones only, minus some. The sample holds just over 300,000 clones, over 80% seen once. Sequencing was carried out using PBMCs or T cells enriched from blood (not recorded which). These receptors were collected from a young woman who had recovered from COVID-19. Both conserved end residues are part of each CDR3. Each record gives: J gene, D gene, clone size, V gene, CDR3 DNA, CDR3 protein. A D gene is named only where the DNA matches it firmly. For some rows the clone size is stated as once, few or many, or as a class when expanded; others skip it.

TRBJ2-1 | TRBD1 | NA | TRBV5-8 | TGTGCCAGCAGCTTTAGACAGGGTGGTTGGATGTATGAGCAGTTCTTC | CASSFRQGGWMYEQFF
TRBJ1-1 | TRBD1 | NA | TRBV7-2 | TGTGCCAGCAGACCTCAGACAGGGTACACTGAAGCTTTCTTT | CASRPQTGYTEAFF
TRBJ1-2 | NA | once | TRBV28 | TGTGCCAGCACCTACCCGGACTCCGCCTATGGCTACACCTTC | CASTYPDSAYGYTF
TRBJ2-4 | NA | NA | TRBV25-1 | TGTGCCAGCAGTGAAGTAGGGGTTTTAGCCAAAAACATTCAGTACTTC | CASSEVGVLAKNIQYF
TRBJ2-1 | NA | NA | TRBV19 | TGTGCCAGTGACAGCTCCTACAATGAGCAGTTCTTC | CASDSSYNEQFF
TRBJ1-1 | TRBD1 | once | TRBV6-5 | TGTGCCAGCAGTTACTCCTCCAGGGGGGAGACTGAAGCTTTCTTT | CASSYSSRGETEAFF
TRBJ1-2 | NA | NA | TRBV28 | TGTGCCAGCAGTTTATTCACTCAACCCTATGGCTACACCTTC | CASSLFTQPYGYTF
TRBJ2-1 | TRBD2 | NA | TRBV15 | TGTGCCACCAGCAGTCATGCCGGGACTAGCGGGAGCAATGAGCAGTTCTTC | CATSSHAGTSGSNEQFF
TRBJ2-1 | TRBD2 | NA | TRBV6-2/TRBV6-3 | TGTGCCAGCAGCCGGCGGGCTAGCGGGCCCAATGAGCAGTTCTTC | CASSRRASGPNEQFF
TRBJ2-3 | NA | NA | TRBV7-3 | TGTGCCAGCAGAGGAGGATCAGATACGCAGTATTTT | CASRGGSDTQYF
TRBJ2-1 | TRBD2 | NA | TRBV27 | TGTGCCAGCAGTTCCTCTAGCGGGAGGTCAAATGAGCAGTTCTTC | CASSSSSGRSNEQFF
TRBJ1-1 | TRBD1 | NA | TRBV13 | TGTGCCAGCAGCTTAGGCGGGACAGGAGGAGCTTTCTTT | CASSLGGTGGAFF
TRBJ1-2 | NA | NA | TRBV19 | TGTGCCAGTAGACAGGCACTTGGAAACTATGGCTACACCTTC | CASRQALGNYGYTF
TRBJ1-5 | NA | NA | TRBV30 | TGTGCCTGGTCGCCCGAAAGACCCGGAGATCAGCCCCAGCATTTT | CAWSPERPGDQPQHF
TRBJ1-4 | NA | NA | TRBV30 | TGTGCCTGGGGGCGGGATGGAGAAAAACTGTTTTTT | CAWGRDGEKLFF
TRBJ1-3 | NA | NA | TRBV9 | TGTGCCAGCAGCGTAGAATGGCGGAACACCATATATTTT | CASSVEWRNTIYF
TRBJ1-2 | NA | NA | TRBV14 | TGTGCCAGCAGCCAAGATGCCAGGGGCGGCTACACCTTC | CASSQDARGGYTF
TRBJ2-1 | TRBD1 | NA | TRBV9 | TGTGCCAGCAGCGCCTCCGGGACAGGAATCAATGAGCAGTTCTTC | CASSASGTGINEQFF
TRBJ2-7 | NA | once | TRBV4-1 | TGCGCCAGCAGCGCCGGGGGTAGATTCTACGAGCAGTACTTC | CASSAGGRFYEQYF
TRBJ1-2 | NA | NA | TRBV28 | TGTGCCAGCAGCCCCACCCGTGCCGGTCGGCTTCAGTGGAGCTATGGCTACACCTTC | CASSPTRAGRLQWSYGYTF
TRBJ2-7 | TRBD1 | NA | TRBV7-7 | TGTGCCAGCAGCTTAGGCGGGCCGACAGGGGACTACGAGCAGTACTTC | CASSLGGPTGDYEQYF
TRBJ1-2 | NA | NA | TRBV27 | TGTGCCAGCAGTACCATGACAGGAGTTAACTATGGCTACACCTTC | CASSTMTGVNYGYTF
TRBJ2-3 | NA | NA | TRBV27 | TGTGCCAGCAGTTTAGGAGGGTGGGATACGCAGTATTTT | CASSLGGWDTQYF
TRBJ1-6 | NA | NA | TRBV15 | TGTGCCACCAGCAGAGATACGTCCGGGGAAGGAGATTCACCCCTCCACTTT | CATSRDTSGEGDSPLHF
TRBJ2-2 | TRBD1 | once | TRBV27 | TGTGCCAGCAGGTGGACAGGGAACACCGGGGAGCTGTTTTTT | CASRWTGNTGELFF
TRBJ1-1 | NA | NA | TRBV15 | TGTGCCACCAGCCCCCGCATATCCCTAAACACTGAAGCTTTCTTT | CATSPRISLNTEAFF
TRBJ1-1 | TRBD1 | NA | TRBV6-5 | TGTGCCAGCAGTTACTCCGGACAGGGGGCTGAAGCTTTCTTT | CASSYSGQGAEAFF
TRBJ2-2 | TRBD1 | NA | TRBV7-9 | TGTGCCAGCAGCTTACCGCTGACAGGGACCACCGGGGAGCTGTTTTTT | CASSLPLTGTTGELFF
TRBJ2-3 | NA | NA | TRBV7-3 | TGTGCCAGCAGACTGACAGGCTCTACAGATACGCAGTATTTT | CASRLTGSTDTQYF
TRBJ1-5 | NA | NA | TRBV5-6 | TGTGCCAGCAGCTCTATAAGACAGTTCAATCAGCCCCAGCATTTT | CASSSIRQFNQPQHF
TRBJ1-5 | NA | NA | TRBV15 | TGTGCCACCAGCAGAGATCGAGGGTTGGAGCCCCAGCATTTT | CATSRDRGLEPQHF
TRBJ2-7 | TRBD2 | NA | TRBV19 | TGTGCCAGTAGTATCGGGAAACTAGCGGGGGCCTACGAGCAGTACTTC | CASSIGKLAGAYEQYF
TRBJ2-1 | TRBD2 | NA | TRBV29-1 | TGCAGCCTTGGACTGCGGGGGTTTAATGAGCAGTTCTTC | CSLGLRGFNEQFF
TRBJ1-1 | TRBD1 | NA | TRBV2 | TGTGCCAGCAGCGGACAGGGATGGGACACTGAAGCTTTCTTT | CASSGQGWDTEAFF
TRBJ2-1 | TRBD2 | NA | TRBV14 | TGTGCCAGCAGCCAGGGACTACTTAAACTCAATGAGCAGTTCTTC | CASSQGLLKLNEQFF
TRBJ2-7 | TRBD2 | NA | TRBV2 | TGTGCCAGCAGTGAAGGGCTAGCGGGAGGGCTCTACGAGCAGTACTTC | CASSEGLAGGLYEQYF
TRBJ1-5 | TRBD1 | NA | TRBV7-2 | TGTGCCAGCAGCTTAGGACAGGGTTTTGGACAGCCCCAGCATTTT | CASSLGQGFGQPQHF
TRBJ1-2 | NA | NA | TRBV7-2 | TGTGCCAGCAGCTTAAGGCCAGCAGGGGTCGATGGCTACACCTTC | CASSLRPAGVDGYTF
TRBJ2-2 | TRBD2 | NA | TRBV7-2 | TGTGCCAGCACCCAGGGACTAGCGAACACCGGGGAGCTGTTTTTT | CASTQGLANTGELFF
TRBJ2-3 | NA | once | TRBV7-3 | TGTGCCAGCAGCCAAACGGGGGCAGATACGCAGTATTTT | CASSQTGADTQYF
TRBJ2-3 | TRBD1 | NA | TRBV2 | TGTGCCAGCGATCAGGGGGCCGCAGATACGCAGTATTTT | CASDQGAADTQYF
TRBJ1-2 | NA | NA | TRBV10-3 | TGTGCCATCAGTAGGACGATGGACAGCGGCTATGGCTACACCTTC | CAISRTMDSGYGYTF
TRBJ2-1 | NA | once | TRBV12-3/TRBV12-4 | TGTGCCAGCAGCCGGGACACCTACAATGAGCAGTTCTTC | CASSRDTYNEQFF
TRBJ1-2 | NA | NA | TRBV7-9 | TGTGCCATCGTGTTGGGGCAGGACTATGGCTACACCTTC | CAIVLGQDYGYTF
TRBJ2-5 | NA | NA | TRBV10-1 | TGCGCCAGCAGTGACGGGACAAAGAATGTGGAGACCCAGTACTTC | CASSDGTKNVETQYF
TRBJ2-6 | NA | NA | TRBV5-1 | TGCGCCAGCAGCTTGGGACAGTCACTGCCAGGGGCCAACGTCCTGACTTTC | CASSLGQSLPGANVLTF
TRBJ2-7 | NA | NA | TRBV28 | TGTGCCAGCAGTCCCCCGGGACTTGCATACTACGAGCAGTACTTC | CASSPPGLAYYEQYF
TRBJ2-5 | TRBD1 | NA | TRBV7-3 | TGTGCCAGCAGCGGGACAGACCAAGAGACCCAGTACTTC | CASSGTDQETQYF
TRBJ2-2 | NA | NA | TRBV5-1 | TGCGCCAGCAACTGGACACCTGACACCGGGGAGCTGTTTTTT | CASNWTPDTGELFF